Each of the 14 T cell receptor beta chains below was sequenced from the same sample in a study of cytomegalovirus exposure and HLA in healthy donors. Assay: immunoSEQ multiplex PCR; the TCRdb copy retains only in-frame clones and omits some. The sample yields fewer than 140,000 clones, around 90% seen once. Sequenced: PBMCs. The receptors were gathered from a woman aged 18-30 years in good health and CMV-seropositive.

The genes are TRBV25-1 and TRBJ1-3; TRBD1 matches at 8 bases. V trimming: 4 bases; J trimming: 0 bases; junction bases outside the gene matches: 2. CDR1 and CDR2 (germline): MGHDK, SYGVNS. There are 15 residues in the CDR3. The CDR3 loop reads CASSGDRGSGNTIYF. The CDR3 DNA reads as TGTGCCAGCAGTGGAGACAGGGGCTCTGGAAACACCATATATTTT.

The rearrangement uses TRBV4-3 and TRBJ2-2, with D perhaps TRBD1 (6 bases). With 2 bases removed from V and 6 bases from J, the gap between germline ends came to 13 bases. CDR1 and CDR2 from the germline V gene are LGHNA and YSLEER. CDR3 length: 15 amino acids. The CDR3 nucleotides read TGCGCCAGCAGCCAAAATACGGGACATCCCGGGGAGCTGTTTTTT. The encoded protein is CASSQNTGHPGELFF.

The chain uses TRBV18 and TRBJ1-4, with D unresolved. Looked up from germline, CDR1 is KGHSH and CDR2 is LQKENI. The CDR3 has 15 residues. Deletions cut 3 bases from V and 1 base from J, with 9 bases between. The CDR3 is CASSPDLVTNEKLFF. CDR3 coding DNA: TGTGCCAGCTCACCTGATTTAGTAACTAATGAAAAACTGTTTTTT.

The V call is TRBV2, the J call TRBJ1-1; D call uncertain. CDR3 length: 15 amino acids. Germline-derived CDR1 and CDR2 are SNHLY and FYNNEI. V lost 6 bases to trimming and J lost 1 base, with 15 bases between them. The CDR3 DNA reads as TGTGCCAGCAGGGACTACGGTTCAGAGAACACTGAAGCTTTCTTT. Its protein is CASRDYGSENTEAFF.

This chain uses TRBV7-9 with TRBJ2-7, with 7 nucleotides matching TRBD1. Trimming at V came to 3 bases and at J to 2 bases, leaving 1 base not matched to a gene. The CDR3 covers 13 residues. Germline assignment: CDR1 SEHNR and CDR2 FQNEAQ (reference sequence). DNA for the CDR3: TGTGCCAGCAGCTTTGGGACAGCCTACGAGCAGTACGTC. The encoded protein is CASSFGTAYEQYV.

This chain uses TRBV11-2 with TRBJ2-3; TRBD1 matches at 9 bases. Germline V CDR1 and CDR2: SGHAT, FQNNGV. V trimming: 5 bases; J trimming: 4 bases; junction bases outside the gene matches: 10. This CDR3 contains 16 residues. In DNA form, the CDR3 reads TGTGCCAGCAGCCTCCGGGACAGGGAAATTCCAGATACGCAGTATTTT. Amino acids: CASSLRDREIPDTQYF.

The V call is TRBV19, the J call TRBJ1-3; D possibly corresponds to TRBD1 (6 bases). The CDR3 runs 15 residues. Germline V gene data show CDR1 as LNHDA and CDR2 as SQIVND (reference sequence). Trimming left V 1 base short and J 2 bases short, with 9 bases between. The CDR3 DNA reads TGTGCCAGTAGTATAGCACGGACAGCTGGAAACACCATATATTTT. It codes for CASSIARTAGNTIYF.

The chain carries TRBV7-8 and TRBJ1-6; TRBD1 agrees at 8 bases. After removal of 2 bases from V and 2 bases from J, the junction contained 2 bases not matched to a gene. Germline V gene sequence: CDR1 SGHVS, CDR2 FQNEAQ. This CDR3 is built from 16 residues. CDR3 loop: CASSLSQGAYNSPLHF. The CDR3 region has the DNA TGTGCCAGCAGCTTATCACAGGGGGCCTATAATTCACCCCTCCACTTT. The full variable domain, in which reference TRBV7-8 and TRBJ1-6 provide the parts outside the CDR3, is GAGVSQSPRYKVAKRGQDVALRCDPISGHVSLFWYQQALGQGPEFLTYFQNEAQLDKSGLPSDRFFAERPEGSVSTLKIQRTQQEDSAVYLCASSLSQGAYNSPLHFGNGTRLTVT.

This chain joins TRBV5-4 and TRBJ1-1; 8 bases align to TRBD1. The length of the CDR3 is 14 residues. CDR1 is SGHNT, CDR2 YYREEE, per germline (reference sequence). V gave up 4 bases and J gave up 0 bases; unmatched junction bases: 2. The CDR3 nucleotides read TGTGCCAGCAGCAAGGACAGGGTGAACACTGAAGCTTTCTTT. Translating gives CASSKDRVNTEAFF. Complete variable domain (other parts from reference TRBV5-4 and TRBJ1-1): ETGVTQSPTHLIKTRGQQVTLRCSSQSGHNTVSWYQQALGQGPQFIFQYYREEENGRGNFPPRFSGLQFPNYSSELNVNALELDDSALYLCASSKDRVNTEAFFGQGTRLTVV.

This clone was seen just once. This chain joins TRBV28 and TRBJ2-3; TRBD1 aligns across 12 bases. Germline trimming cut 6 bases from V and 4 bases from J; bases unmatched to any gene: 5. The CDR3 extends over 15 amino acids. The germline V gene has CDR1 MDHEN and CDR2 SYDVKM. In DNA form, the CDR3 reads TGTGCCAGCAGCACGGGACAGGGGGCAGCAGATACGCAGTATTTT. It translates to CASSTGQGAADTQYF.

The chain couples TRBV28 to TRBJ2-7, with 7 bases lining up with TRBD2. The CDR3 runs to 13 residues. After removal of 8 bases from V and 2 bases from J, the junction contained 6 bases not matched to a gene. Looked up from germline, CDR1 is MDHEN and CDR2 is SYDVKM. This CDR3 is CASRSGMAYEQYV. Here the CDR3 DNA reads TGTGCCAGCCGCAGCGGGATGGCCTACGAGCAGTACGTC.

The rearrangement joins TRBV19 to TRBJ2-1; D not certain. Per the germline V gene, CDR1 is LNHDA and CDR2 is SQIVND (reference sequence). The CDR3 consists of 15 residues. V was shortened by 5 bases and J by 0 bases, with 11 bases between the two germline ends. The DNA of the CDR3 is TGTGCCAGTAGTCCCGCCCCGAGCTCCTACAATGAGCAGTTCTTC. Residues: CASSPAPSSYNEQFF.

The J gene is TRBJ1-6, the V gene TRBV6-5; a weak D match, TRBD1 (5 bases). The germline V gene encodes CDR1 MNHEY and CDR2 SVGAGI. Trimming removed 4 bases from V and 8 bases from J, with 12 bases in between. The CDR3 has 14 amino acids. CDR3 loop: CASSSAGTYSPLHF. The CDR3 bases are TGTGCCAGCAGTTCCGCCGGGACTTATTCACCCCTCCACTTT.

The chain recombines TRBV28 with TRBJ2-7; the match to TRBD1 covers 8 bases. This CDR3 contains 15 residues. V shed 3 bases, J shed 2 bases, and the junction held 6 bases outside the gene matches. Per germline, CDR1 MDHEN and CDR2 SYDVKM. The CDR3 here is CASSFGQGATYEQYV. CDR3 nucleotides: TGTGCCAGCAGTTTCGGGCAGGGGGCCACCTACGAGCAGTACGTC.